This T cell receptor beta chain emerged from a study of blood T cell repertoires in COVID-19. Across the study: Samples taken during acute and convalescent COVID-19 were collected in the United States, Italy and Spain. The cDNA or gDNA used as material had been derived from T cells, B-cell-depleted T cells, or PBMCs.

Some clones are missing from TCRdb's copy, which holds only in-frame ones; the method was immunoSEQ multiplex PCR. Altogether roughly 200,000 clones are present, around 88% being singletons, with the ten largest covering around 8.1%. Germline assignment: CDR1 SGHTS and CDR2 YDEGEE. The CDR3 is 17 residues long. Trimming left V 0 bases short and J 8 bases short, with 23 bases between. This rearrangement joins TRBV5-8 to TRBJ1-2; D remains unclear. The TCR sequence derives from a man aged 35 to 55 with active or convalescent COVID-19. The material sequenced was peripheral blood. The CDR3 is CASSLDTPRLMIGGYTF. CDR3 DNA: TGTGCCAGCAGCTTGGACACTCCCCGACTAATGATCGGGGGCTACACCTTC.